These 11 T cell receptor beta chains came from one sample sequenced in a study of blood T cells in healthy people across ages. It was with a sample-barcoded 5' primer and a J-beta primer mix that a second PCR of roughly 6 to 12 cycles was run. TCRdb re-derived calls from the 5' RACE reads in MiXCR, one entry per CDR3 protein. The table includes around 650,000 distinct CDR3 sequences, 32% detected once. The source material was blood. The receptors come from a woman aged 80 or over in good health.

This clonotype showed up many times. V gene TRBV27 combines with J gene TRBJ1-1; D gene uncertain. Germline values: CDR1 MNHEY, CDR2 SMNVEV (reference sequence). Trimming cost V 9 bases and J 3 bases, with 11 bases left between them. This CDR3 contains 12 residues. The CDR3, as DNA: TGTGCCAGTTTTGGATGGGACACTGAAGCTTTCTTT. Translated, it gives CASFGWDTEAFF.

This rearrangement joins TRBV25-1 to TRBJ1-1, with D unclear. Trimming removed 8 bases at V and 7 bases at J, with 11 bases between. In germline, CDR1 is MGHDK, CDR2 SYGVNS. The CDR3 length is 11 residues. CDR3 sequence: CASRDGVEAFF. The DNA for the CDR3 is TGTGCCAGCCGAGACGGAGTTGAAGCTTTCTTT.

This chain uses TRBV7-2 with TRBJ2-7, with TRBD2 identical over 14 bases. V lost 5 bases, J lost 7 bases, and 10 bases stayed unmatched. The CDR3 runs to 16 residues. The germline gives CDR1 SGHTA, CDR2 FQGNSA. CDR3 coding DNA: TGTGCCAGCAGCATAGGGACTAGCGGGGGTGCCAGAGAGCAGTACTTC. This translates into CASSIGTSGGAREQYF.

The chain combines TRBV18 with TRBJ1-1; no clear D. The germline V gene encodes CDR1 KGHSH and CDR2 LQKENI. The V end was cut by 2 bases, the J end by 5 bases, with 12 bases between. The CDR3 is made up of 14 amino acids. This CDR3 is CASSPGRLGTEAFF. CDR3 DNA sequence: TGTGCCAGCTCACCAGGACGCTTAGGGACTGAAGCTTTCTTT.

The genes are TRBV20-1 and TRBJ1-2; no definite D call. There are 10 residues in the CDR3. CDR1 and CDR2 (germline): DFQATT, SNEGSKA (reference sequence). Trimming removed 4 bases from V and 0 bases from J, with 0 bases in between. CDR3 sequence: CSATNYGYTF. CDR3 nucleotide sequence: TGCAGTGCTACTAACTATGGCTACACCTTC.

On this clonotype itself: Just one base apart from a much larger clone, this may be a read error. The V and J genes are TRBV6-1 and TRBJ2-1; D is possibly TRBD2 (6 bases). The V and J ends lost 2 bases and 7 bases respectively, with 12 bases between them. Germline CDR1 MNHNS, CDR2 SASEGT. The CDR3 length is 14 residues. The CDR3 loop reads CASSELWTTNEQFF. The CDR3 bases are TGTGCCAGCAGTGAACTTTGGACTACTAATGAGCAGTTCTTC.

Ten or more counts support this clonotype. The CDR3 reads CASSQAQGNYGYTF. CDR3 bases: TGCGCCAGCAGCCAAGCCCAGGGTAACTATGGCTACACCTTC. The chain links TRBV4-3 to TRBJ1-2, with D perhaps matching TRBD1 (5 bases). Trimming pared 1 base from V and 1 base from J, leaving 7 bases between. Germline V gives CDR1 LGHNA, CDR2 YSLEER. The CDR3 consists of 14 residues.

This clonotype was counted a few times. This sequence joins TRBV24-1 and TRBJ2-2, with D unclear. Germline CDR1 is KGHDR and CDR2 is SFDVKD. This CDR3 has 13 amino acids. Trimming shortened V by 7 bases and J by 7 bases, and 12 bases separated the two germline ends. In DNA, the CDR3 is TGTGCCACCAGGGATGTAGCCCACGGGGAGCTGTTTTTT. It specifies CATRDVAHGELFF.

Note on this clonotype: One end of the junction is discordant with germline, which a read error may explain. J is TRBJ2-1 and V is TRBV18; 13 bases line up with TRBD2. Germline CDR1 KGHSH, CDR2 LQKENI. CDR3 length equals 16 residues. The CDR3 nucleotides are TGTGCCGGCTCACCGCGACTAGCGGGGGGCCCAGCTGAGCAGTTCTTC. It encodes CAGSPRLAGGPAEQFF.

This clonotype was recorded many times. The V call is TRBV5-1, the J call TRBJ2-7; 8 bases align to TRBD1. The CDR3 has 17 amino acids. The J segment lost 5 bases and the V segment lost 0 bases, leaving 13 bases of the junction unmatched. CDR1 and CDR2 from the germline V gene are SGHRS and YFSETQ. CDR3 DNA: TGCGCCAGCAGCTTGGGGATCGCAACAGGGGGTAAGGACGAGCAGTACTTC. It translates to CASSLGIATGGKDEQYF. The full variable domain, its missing parts supplied by reference TRBV5-1 and TRBJ2-7, is KAGVTQTPRYLIKTRGQQVTLSCSPISGHRSVSWYQQTPGQGLQFLFEYFSETQRNKGNFPGRFSGRQFSNSRSEMNVSTLELGDSALYLCASSLGIATGGKDEQYFGPGTRLTVT.

V is TRBV10-2 and J is TRBJ1-2; a weak D match, TRBD1 (6 bases). Germline V lookup: CDR1 WSHSY, CDR2 SAAADI. The V end lost 3 bases, the J end lost 3 bases, and 26 bases lay between the germline ends. The CDR3 is made up of 19 amino acids. The CDR3 reads CASSEGAFVRGARDYGYTF. The CDR3 DNA follows: TGCGCCAGCAGTGAAGGTGCTTTTGTCAGGGGCGCTAGGGACTATGGCTACACCTTC.